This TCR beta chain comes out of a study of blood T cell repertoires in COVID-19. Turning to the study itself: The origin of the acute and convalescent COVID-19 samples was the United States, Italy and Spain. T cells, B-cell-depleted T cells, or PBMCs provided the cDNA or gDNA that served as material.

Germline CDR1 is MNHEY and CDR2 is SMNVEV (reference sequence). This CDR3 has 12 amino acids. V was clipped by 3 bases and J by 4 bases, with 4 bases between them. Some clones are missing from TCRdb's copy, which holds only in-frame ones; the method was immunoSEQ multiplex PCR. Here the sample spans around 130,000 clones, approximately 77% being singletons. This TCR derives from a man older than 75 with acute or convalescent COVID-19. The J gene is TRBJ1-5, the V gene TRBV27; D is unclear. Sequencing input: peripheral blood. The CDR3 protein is CASSFQNQPQHF. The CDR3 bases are TGTGCCAGCAGTTTTCAGAATCAGCCCCAGCATTTT.